This entry lists 5 T cell receptor beta chains sequenced from one sample in a study of blood T cells in healthy people across ages. Alongside a J-beta primer mix, a sample-barcoded 5' primer served in a second PCR lasting about 7 to 12 cycles. TCRdb reanalysed the 5' RACE reads using MiXCR and keeps one entry per CDR3 protein. The sample lists approximately 600,000 distinct CDR3 sequences, around 54% seen once, with more than 35% in the top ten. The sequenced material came from blood. The receptors derive from a man aged 55 to 70 in good health.

The CDR3 nucleotides are TGCAGCGTTGAAGAGTTTCCCTCCCGGACTGGGGCCAACGTCCTGACTTTC. Translated, it gives CSVEEFPSRTGANVLTF. This rearrangement joins TRBV29-1 to TRBJ2-6; D is unresolved. Germline assignment: CDR1 SQVTM and CDR2 ANQGSEA. Trimming took off 0 bases at V and 2 bases at J, with 14 bases between the two ends. CDR3 length equals 17 residues.

The V gene is TRBV2, the J gene TRBJ2-6; the match to TRBD2 covers 16 bases. Trimming at V came to 3 bases and at J to 1 base, leaving 12 bases not matched to a gene. Germline V gene data show CDR1 as SNHLY and CDR2 as FYNNEI. The CDR3 covers 22 residues. CDR3 protein: CASSDPGTSGGAYISGANVLTF. As DNA, the CDR3 is TGTGCCAGCAGTGACCCCGGGACTAGCGGGGGGGCCTACATTTCTGGGGCCAACGTCCTGACTTTC.

This clonotype was found a few times. The rearrangement joins TRBV7-9 to TRBJ2-3, with 7 bases aligning to TRBD1. CDR3 length equals 13 residues. With 8 bases clipped from V and 2 bases from J, the junction kept 4 bases outside the gene matches. Germline CDR1 SEHNR, CDR2 FQNEAQ (reference sequence). The CDR3 spells CASGGQPTDTQYF. CDR3 DNA: TGTGCCAGCGGGGGACAGCCCACAGATACGCAGTATTTT.

This clonotype was picked up a small number of times. The rearrangement uses TRBV7-2 and TRBJ2-5, with D perhaps matching TRBD1 (5 bases). The CDR3 totals 13 residues. V dropped 6 bases and J dropped 5 bases, with 13 bases sitting between them. CDR1 and CDR2 from the germline V gene are SGHTA and FQGNSA. CDR3 residues: CASRPDTGETQYF. Written as DNA, the CDR3 is TGTGCCAGCAGACCGGACACTGGCGAGACCCAGTACTTC.

The V and J genes are TRBV12-3 or TRBV12-4 and TRBJ2-1; TRBD2 agrees at 7 bases. Trimming took 0 bases from V and 9 from J; bases not matched to a gene: 11. There are 16 residues in the CDR3. The CDR3 here is CASSLAQSGTNSEQFF. The CDR3 nucleotides read TGTGCCAGCAGTTTAGCGCAGTCCGGGACTAACAGTGAGCAGTTCTTC.